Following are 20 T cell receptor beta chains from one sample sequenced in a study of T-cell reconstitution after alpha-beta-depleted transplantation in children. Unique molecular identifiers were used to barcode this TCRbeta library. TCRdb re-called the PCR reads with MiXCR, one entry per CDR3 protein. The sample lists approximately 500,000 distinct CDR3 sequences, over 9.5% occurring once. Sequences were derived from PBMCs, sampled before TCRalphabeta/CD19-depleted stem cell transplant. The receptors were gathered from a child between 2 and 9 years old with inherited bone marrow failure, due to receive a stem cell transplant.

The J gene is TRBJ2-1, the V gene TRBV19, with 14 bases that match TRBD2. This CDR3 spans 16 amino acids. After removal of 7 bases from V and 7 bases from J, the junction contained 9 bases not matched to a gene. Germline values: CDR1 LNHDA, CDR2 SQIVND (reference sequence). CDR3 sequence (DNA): TGTGCCAGTATTCCCGCCGGGACTAGCGGGAGTAATGAGCAGTTCTTC. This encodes CASIPAGTSGSNEQFF. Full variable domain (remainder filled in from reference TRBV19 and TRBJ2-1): DGGITQSPKYLFRKEGQNVTLSCEQNLNHDAMYWYRQDPGQGLRLIYYSQIVNDFQKGDIAEGYSVSREKKESFPLTVTSAQKNPTAFYLCASIPAGTSGSNEQFFGPGTRLTVL.

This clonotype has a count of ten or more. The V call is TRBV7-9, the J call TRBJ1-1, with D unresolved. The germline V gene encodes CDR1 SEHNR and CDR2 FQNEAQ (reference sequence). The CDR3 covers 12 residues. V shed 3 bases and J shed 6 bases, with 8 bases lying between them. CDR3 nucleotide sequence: TGTGCCAGCAGCTTGTCCCAGGCTGAAGCTTTCTTT. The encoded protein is CASSLSQAEAFF.

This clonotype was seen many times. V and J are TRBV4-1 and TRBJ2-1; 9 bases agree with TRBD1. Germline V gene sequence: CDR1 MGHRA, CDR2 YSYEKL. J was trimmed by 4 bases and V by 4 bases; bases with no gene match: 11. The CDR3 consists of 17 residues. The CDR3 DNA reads TGCGCCAGCAGCCCTCGCCTGACAGGGGGGGTATACAATGAGCAGTTCTTC. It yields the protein CASSPRLTGGVYNEQFF.

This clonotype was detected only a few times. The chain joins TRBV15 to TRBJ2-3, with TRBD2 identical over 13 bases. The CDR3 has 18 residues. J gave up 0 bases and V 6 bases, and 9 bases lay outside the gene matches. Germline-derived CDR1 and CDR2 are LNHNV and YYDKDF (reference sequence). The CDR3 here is CATRNPGLAGVSTDTQYF. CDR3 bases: TGTGCCACCAGGAACCCCGGACTAGCGGGAGTGAGCACAGATACGCAGTATTTT. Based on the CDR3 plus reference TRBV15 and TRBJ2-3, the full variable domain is DAMVIQNPRYQVTQFGKPVTLSCSQTLNHNVMYWYQQKSSQAPKLLFHYYDKDFNNEADTPDNFQSRRPNTSFCFLDIRSPGLGDTAMYLCATRNPGLAGVSTDTQYFGPGTRLTVL.

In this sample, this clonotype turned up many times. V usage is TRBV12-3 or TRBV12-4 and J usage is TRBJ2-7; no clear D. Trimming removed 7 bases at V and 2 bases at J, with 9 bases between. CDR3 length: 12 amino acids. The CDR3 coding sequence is TGTGCCAGCACCTCTGTCCCCTACGAGCAGTACTTC. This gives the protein CASTSVPYEQYF.

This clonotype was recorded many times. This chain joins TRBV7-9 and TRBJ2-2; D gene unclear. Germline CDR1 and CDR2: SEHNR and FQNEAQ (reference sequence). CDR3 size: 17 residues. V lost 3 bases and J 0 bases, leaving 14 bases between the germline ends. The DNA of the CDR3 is TGTGCCAGCAGCTTCAGACCCAGTATTCCGAACACCGGGGAGCTGTTTTTT. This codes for CASSFRPSIPNTGELFF.

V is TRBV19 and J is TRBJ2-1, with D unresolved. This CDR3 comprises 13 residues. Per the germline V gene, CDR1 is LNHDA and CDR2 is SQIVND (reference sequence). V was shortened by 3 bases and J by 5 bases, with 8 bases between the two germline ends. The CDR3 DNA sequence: TGTGCCAGTAGTATTAGGCCGGACAATGAGCAGTTCTTC. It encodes CASSIRPDNEQFF.

The CDR3 DNA is TGCAGTGCTAGAGATTGGCGGACTAGCGGGAGTGTCCATGAGCAGTTCTTC. It specifies CSARDWRTSGSVHEQFF. The chain recombines TRBV20-1 with TRBJ2-1, with 13 bases identical to TRBD2. Germline CDR1 reads DFQATT; CDR2 reads SNEGSKA (reference sequence). With 0 bases clipped from V and 8 bases from J, the junction kept 10 bases outside the gene matches. This CDR3 has 17 residues.

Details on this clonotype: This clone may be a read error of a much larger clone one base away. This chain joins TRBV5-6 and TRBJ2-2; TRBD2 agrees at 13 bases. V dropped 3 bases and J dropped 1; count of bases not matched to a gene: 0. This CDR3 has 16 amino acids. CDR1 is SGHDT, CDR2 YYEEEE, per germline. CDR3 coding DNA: TGTGCCAGCAGCTGGACTAGCGGGAGGAACACCGGGGAGCTGTTTTTT. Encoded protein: CASSWTSGRNTGELFF.

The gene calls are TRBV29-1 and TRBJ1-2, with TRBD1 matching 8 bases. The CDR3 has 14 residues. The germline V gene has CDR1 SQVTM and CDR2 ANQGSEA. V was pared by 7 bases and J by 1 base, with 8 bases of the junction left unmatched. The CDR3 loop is CSALGGQDNYGYTF. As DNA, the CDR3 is TGCAGCGCCCTAGGGGGACAGGATAACTATGGCTACACCTTC.

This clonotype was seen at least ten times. As DNA, the CDR3 is TGTGCCAGCAGTTTGATTCTAGCGGGAGGGGATGAGCAGTTCTTC. Translating gives CASSLILAGGDEQFF. The rearrangement links TRBV27 to TRBJ2-1; 12 bases agree with TRBD2. V trimming: 3 bases; J trimming: 8 bases; junction bases outside the gene matches: 5. This CDR3 has 15 amino acids. CDR1 and CDR2 from the germline V gene are MNHEY and SMNVEV (reference sequence).

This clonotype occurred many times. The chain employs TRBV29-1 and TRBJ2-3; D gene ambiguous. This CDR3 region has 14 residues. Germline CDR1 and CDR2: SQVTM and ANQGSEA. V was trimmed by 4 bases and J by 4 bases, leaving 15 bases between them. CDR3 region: CSVVSALDPDTQYF. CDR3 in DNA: TGCAGCGTTGTATCTGCCCTGGACCCAGATACGCAGTATTTT.

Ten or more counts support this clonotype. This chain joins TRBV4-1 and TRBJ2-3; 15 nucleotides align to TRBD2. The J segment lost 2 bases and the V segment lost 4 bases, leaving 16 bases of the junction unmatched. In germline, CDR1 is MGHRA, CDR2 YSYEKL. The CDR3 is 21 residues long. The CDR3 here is CASSLRTAWTSGRAVTDTQYF. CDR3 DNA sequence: TGCGCCAGCAGCCTCCGGACGGCCTGGACTAGCGGGAGGGCAGTCACAGATACGCAGTATTTT.

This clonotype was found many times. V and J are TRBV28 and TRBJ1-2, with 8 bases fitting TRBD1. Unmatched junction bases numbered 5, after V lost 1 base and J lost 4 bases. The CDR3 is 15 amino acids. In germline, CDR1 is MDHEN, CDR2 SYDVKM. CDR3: CASSLLGQAAYGYTF. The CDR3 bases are TGTGCCAGCAGTTTATTGGGACAGGCTGCCTATGGCTACACCTTC.

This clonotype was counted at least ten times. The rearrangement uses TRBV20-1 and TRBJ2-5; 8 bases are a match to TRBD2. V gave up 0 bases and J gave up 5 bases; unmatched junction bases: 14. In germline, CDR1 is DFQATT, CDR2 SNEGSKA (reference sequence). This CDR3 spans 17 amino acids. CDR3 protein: CSARDVGGGRPGETQYF. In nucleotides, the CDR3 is TGCAGTGCTAGAGATGTGGGAGGCGGGAGGCCGGGGGAGACCCAGTACTTC.

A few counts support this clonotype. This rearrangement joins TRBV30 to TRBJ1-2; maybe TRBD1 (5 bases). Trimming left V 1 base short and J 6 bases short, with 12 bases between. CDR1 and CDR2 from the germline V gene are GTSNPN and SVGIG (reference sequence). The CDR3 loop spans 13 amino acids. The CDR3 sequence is CAWSDEGQDGYTF. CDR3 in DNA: TGTGCCTGGAGTGATGAGGGGCAGGATGGCTACACCTTC.

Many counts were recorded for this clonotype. Written as DNA, the CDR3 is TGTGCCGGAGTCCTTAGCGGGAGCGACTCCTACAATGAGCAGTTCTTC. It specifies CAGVLSGSDSYNEQFF. The chain has TRBV7-9 and TRBJ2-1, with TRBD2 matching 9 bases. This CDR3 region has 16 residues. The junction had 11 bases not matched to a gene; V was cut back by 11 bases and J by 0 bases. Per the germline V gene, CDR1 is SEHNR and CDR2 is FQNEAQ (reference sequence).

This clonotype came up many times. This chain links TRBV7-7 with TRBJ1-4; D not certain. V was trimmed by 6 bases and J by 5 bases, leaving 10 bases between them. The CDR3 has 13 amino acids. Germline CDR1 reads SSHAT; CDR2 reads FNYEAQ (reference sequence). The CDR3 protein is CASSPGRNEKLFF. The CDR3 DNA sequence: TGTGCCAGCAGTCCCGGGAGAAATGAAAAACTGTTTTTT.

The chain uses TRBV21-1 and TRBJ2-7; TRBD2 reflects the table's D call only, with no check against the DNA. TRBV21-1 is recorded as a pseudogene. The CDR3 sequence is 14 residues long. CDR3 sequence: CAPSAASGTYEQYF. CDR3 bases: TGTGCCCCTTCAGCAGCCAGCGGAACCTACGAGCAGTACTTC.

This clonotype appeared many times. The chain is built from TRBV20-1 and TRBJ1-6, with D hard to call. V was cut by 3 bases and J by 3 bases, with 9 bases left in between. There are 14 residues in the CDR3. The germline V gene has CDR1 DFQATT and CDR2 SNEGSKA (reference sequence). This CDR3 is CSASRHSYNSPLHF. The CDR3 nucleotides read TGCAGTGCTAGTCGTCACAGCTATAATTCACCCCTCCACTTT.